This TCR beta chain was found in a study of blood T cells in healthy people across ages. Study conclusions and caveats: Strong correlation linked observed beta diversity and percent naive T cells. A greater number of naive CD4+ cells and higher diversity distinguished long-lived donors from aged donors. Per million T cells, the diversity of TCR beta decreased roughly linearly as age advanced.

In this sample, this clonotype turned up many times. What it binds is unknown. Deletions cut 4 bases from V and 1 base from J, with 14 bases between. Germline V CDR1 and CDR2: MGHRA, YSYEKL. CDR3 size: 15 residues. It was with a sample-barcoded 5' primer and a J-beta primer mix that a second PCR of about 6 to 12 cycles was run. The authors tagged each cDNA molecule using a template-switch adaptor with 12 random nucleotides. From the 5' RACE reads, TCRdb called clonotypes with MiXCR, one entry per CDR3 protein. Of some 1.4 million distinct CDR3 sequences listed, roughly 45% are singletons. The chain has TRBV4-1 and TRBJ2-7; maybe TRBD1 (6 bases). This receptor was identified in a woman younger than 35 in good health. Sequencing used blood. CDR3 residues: CASSPSLDSSYEQYF. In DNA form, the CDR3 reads TGCGCCAGCAGCCCCTCCTTGGACAGTTCCTACGAGCAGTACTTC.